This TCR beta chain appears in the sequencing data of a study of regulatory T cells in long-lasting Graves disease. Overall study results and limits: Persistent disease samples used TRBV28, TRBJ1-2 and TRBJ2-5 preferentially.

The CDR3 extends over 13 amino acids. Trimming cost V 5 bases and J 5 bases, with 10 bases left between them. Germline V CDR1 and CDR2: SEHNR, FQNEAQ (reference sequence). This clonotype was seen a handful of times. Its antigen remains unknown. Library construction for TCR beta used iRepertoire HTBI primers and Arm-PCR of CDR3 regions. Using its own MiXCR run on the multiplex PCR reads, TCRdb lists one record per CDR3 protein. The sample consists of hundreds of thousands of distinct CDR3 sequences, roughly 16% of them appearing once. Specified time point: newly diagnosed GD, antithyroid drugs for less than 3 months. Following extraction of RNA from PBMCs, that RNA was used to make the TCR library. The data also belong to a second study, concerning T cells in Graves' hyperthyroidism and ophthalmopathy.

The sequence was obtained from a young woman with Graves disease. The chain uses TRBV7-9 and TRBJ2-1; D unclear. This specimen was peripheral blood mononuclear cells (PBMCs), taken at new diagnosis, from a patient treated with antithyroid drugs. CDR3 DNA sequence: TGTGCCAGCAGCGATAGGTATGACAATGAGCAGTTCTTC. Its protein product is CASSDRYDNEQFF.